Listed below are T cell receptor beta chains from one sample, sequenced in a study of blood T cell repertoires in COVID-19. The protocol was immunoSEQ multiplex PCR, while the TCRdb copy is restricted to in-frame clones and leaves out a portion. Among more than 250,000 clones listed, roughly 85% were seen once. The sequencing sample was made of PBMCs or T cells enriched from blood (not recorded which). These receptors came from a man between 25 and 39 years old who had recovered from COVID-19. Each CDR3 is given with its conserved first and last residue. The order of the fields is V gene, J gene, clone size, D gene, CDR3 protein, CDR3 DNA. A D gene is named only where the DNA matches it firmly. The size entry is marked missing in some rows and otherwise reads once, few, many or a size class.

TRBV7-2,TRBJ2-1,-,-,CASSPGNEQFF,TGTGCCAGCAGCCCCGGCAATGAGCAGTTCTTC
TRBV5-1,TRBJ1-1,-,-,CASSFGQWNTEAFF,TGCGCCAGCAGCTTTGGACAGTGGAACACTGAAGCTTTCTTT
TRBV13,TRBJ2-5,-,TRBD1,CASSLTGGRETQYF,TGTGCCAGCAGCTTGACAGGGGGCCGAGAGACCCAGTACTTC
TRBV30,TRBJ2-7,-,TRBD1,CAWSPGQGLKYF,TGTGCCTGGAGCCCTGGACAGGGTTTAAAGTACTTC
TRBV4-1,TRBJ2-5,-,TRBD1,CASSQARGETQYF,TGCGCCAGCAGCCAAGCCAGGGGGGAGACCCAGTACTTC
TRBV21-1,TRBJ2-7,-,-,CASSKGGDRVSEQYF,TGTGCCAGCAGCAAAGGGGGGGACAGGGTAAGCGAGCAGTACTTC
TRBV27,TRBJ1-1,-,TRBD1,CASSFRLLYRDRKSTEAFF,TGTGCCAGCAGTTTCCGCCTTCTTTATAGGGACAGGAAAAGCACTGAAGCTTTCTTT
TRBV14,TRBJ1-1,once,TRBD1,CASTLAGGMKAFF,TGTGCCAGCACCCTAGCAGGGGGCATGAAAGCTTTCTTT
TRBV19,TRBJ1-2,few,-,CASSIASRSGGYTF,TGTGCCAGTAGTATAGCCAGCCGCTCGGGTGGCTACACCTTC
TRBV11-2,TRBJ2-7,few,TRBD1,CASRQGAREQYF,TGTGCCAGCAGACAGGGGGCCAGGGAGCAGTACTTC
TRBV7-9,TRBJ1-2,-,-,CASSAGGLVRTGYTF,TGTGCCAGCAGCGCCGGAGGACTTGTCCGAACCGGCTACACCTTC
TRBV20-1,TRBJ1-5,-,-,CSARGASPQHF,TGCAGTGCTAGGGGGGCTTCGCCCCAGCATTTT
TRBV29-1,TRBJ1-2,-,-,CSVATGLAYYGYTF,TGCAGCGTCGCAACAGGGTTAGCCTACTATGGCTACACCTTC